This TCR beta chain was profiled in a study of vaccination and CD4 T cells after COVID-19. Noted treatment: 10-day PBMC culture with coronavirus spike peptide pools or control peptides (ViraFEST assay). Gathered ahead of the COVID-19 pandemic (2011-2018) were the CD4+ T cells of the unexposed donor. The assay that was used to sequence DNA from cultured CD4+ T cells was the Oncomine TCR Beta short-read assay. The source of extracted genomic DNA was cultured CD4+ T cells. TCRdb reanalysed the PCR reads using MiXCR and keeps one entry per CDR3 protein. This table holds thousands of distinct CDR3 sequences, more than 30% found once. The V gene end was trimmed by 0 bases and the J gene end by 5 bases; junction bases not matched to a gene: 6. The V gene's germline CDR1 is MNHEY and CDR2 SVGAGI. This CDR3 is 17 amino acids long. About this clonotype itself: Its antigen is still unknown.

Material: CD4+ T cells from blood, cultured in vitro. This rearrangement joins TRBV6-5 to TRBJ2-2; TRBD2 matches 10 bases. This receptor was identified in a human donor in good health. The DNA for the CDR3 is TGTGCCAGCAGTTACTCATCTAGCGGGAGATTTACCGGGGAGCTGTTTTTT. It encodes CASSYSSSGRFTGELFF.